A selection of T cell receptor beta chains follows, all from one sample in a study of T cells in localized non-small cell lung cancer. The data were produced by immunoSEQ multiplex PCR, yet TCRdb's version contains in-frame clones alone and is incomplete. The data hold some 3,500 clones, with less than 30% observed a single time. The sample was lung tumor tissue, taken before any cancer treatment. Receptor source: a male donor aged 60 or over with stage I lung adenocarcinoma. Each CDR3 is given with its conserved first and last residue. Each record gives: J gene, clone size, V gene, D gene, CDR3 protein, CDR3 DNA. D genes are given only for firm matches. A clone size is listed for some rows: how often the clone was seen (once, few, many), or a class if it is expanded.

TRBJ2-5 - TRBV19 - CASISQETQYF TGTGCCAGTATTAGCCAAGAGACCCAGTACTTC
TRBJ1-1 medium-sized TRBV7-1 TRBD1 CASSPTGQSEAFF TGTGCCAGCAGCCCTACGGGACAGTCTGAAGCTTTCTTT
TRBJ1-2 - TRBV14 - CASSWGDYGYTF TGTGCCAGCAGCTGGGGTGACTATGGCTACACCTTC
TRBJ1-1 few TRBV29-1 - CSVRGGSNTEAFF TGCAGCGTTAGAGGGGGGTCGAACACTGAAGCTTTCTTT
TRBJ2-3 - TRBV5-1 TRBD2 CASSLEQRGGTDTQYF TGCGCCAGCAGCTTGGAGCAGCGGGGGGGCACAGATACGCAGTATTTT
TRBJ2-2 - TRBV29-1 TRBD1 CSVGDRGRDTGELFF TGCAGCGTTGGGGACAGGGGGCGCGACACCGGGGAGCTGTTTTTT
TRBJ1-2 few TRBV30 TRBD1 CAWSISGQGAGYTF TGTGCCTGGAGTATATCGGGACAGGGGGCTGGGTACACCTTC
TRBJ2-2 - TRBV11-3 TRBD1 CASSLGTGVGKLFF TGTGCCAGCAGCCTCGGGACAGGGGTGGGCAAGCTGTTTTTT
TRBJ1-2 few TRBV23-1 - CASKSGVRYGYTF TGCGCCAGCAAGTCAGGGGTACGCTATGGCTACACCTTC
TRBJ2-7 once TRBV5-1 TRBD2 CASSLNAPSGRGEQYF TGCGCCAGCAGCTTGAACGCCCCTAGCGGGAGGGGCGAGCAGTACTTC
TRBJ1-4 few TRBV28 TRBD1 CASSPWTGDNEKLFF TGTGCCAGCAGTCCCTGGACAGGCGATAATGAAAAACTGTTTTTT
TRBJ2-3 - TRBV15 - CATSSGSGTATDTQYF TGTGCCACCAGCAGTGGGTCCGGGACTGCCACAGATACGCAGTATTTT
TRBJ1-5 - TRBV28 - CASLVPGAWQPQHF TGTGCCAGTCTAGTCCCAGGGGCATGGCAGCCCCAGCATTTT
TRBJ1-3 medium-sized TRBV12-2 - CASRYRGSGNTIYF TGTGCCTCAAGATATCGAGGTTCTGGAAACACCATATATTTT
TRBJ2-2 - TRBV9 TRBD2 CASSAGGVHTGELFF TGTGCCAGCAGCGCTGGGGGGGTCCACACCGGGGAGCTGTTTTTT
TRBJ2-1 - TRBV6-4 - CASSELESYGNEQFF TGTGCCAGCAGTGAGTTAGAGTCGTACGGCAATGAGCAGTTCTTC
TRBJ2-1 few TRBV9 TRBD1 CASSVDRGPSYNEQFF TGTGCCAGCAGCGTAGACAGGGGGCCATCCTACAATGAGCAGTTCTTC
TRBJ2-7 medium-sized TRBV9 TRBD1 CASTRDRGGVAGYEQYF TGTGCCAGCACCCGGGACAGGGGTGGGGTAGCTGGTTACGAGCAGTACTTC